The 5 T cell receptor beta chains below come from one sample, sequenced in a study of blood T cell repertoires in COVID-19. Profiling relied on immunoSEQ multiplex PCR, and the TCRdb table lists in-frame clones only, not all of them. The sample includes 100,000 to 130,000 clones, 65% to 80% of them seen just once. The source material was peripheral blood. Receptors were obtained from a woman aged 40 to 50 with acute or convalescent COVID-19.

V is TRBV3-1 (or the pseudogene TRBV3-2) and J is TRBJ2-7; 7 nucleotides line up with TRBD1. The germline V gene has CDR1 LGHDT and CDR2 YNNKEL (reference sequence). The CDR3 totals 15 residues. Germline trimming cut 4 bases from V and 0 bases from J; bases unmatched to any gene: 6. The CDR3, as DNA: TGTGCCAGCAGCCTCGGACAGGACCCCTCCTACGAGCAGTACTTC. Its translation is CASSLGQDPSYEQYF.

This clone was found a few times. V is TRBV28 and J is TRBJ1-2, with 9 bases that match TRBD1. This CDR3 comprises 16 residues. The germline gives CDR1 MDHEN, CDR2 SYDVKM. V was pared by 6 bases and J by 6 bases, with 14 bases of the junction left unmatched. CDR3 sequence reads: CASRLGTGKIADGYTF. The CDR3 nucleotides read TGTGCCAGCAGACTCGGGACAGGGAAGATCGCAGATGGCTACACCTTC.

The chain employs TRBV4-3 and TRBJ1-1; unclear D gene. The CDR3 loop spans 11 amino acids. The germline V gene encodes CDR1 LGHNA and CDR2 YSLEER. Trimming shortened V by 7 bases and J by 4 bases, and 7 bases separated the two germline ends. The CDR3 is CASNKSTEAFF. In DNA, the CDR3 is TGCGCCAGCAATAAGAGCACTGAAGCTTTCTTT.

The V and J genes are TRBV2 and TRBJ1-4, with unresolved D. CDR1 is SNHLY and CDR2 is FYNNEI in the germline V gene. This CDR3 region has 12 residues. Trimming took off 6 bases at V and 4 bases at J, with 6 bases between the two ends. The CDR3 here is CASSESNEKLFF. In DNA form, the CDR3 reads TGTGCCAGCAGCGAGAGTAATGAAAAACTGTTTTTT.

V and J are TRBV11-2 and TRBJ1-5, with unresolved D. The length of the CDR3 is 14 residues. V was trimmed by 3 bases and J by 7 bases, leaving 13 bases between them. The V gene's germline CDR1 is SGHAT and CDR2 FQNNGV. The CDR3 region has the DNA TGTGCCAGCAGCTTGGAGGGTACTCGGCAGCCCCAGCATTTT. Its translation: CASSLEGTRQPQHF.